The T cell receptor beta chain described here comes from a study of blood T cell repertoires in COVID-19. Overall study: The cDNA or gDNA used as material had been derived from T cells, B-cell-depleted T cells, or PBMCs.

In germline, CDR1 is SGDLS, CDR2 YYNGEE. The V and J ends lost 2 bases and 4 bases respectively, with 22 bases between them. This CDR3 is built from 18 residues. The table came from immunoSEQ multiplex PCR; TCRdb's copy has only in-frame clones and leaves some out. Of approximately 300,000 clones in the sample, approximately 85% were seen once. This TCR was recovered from a human donor with COVID-19, enrolled during active disease. The donor label of this sample is uncertain. Sequences were obtained from peripheral blood. J is TRBJ1-3 and V is TRBV9; TRBD1 might be the D (6 bases). The CDR3 spells CASSVGGQTLRAGNTIYF. DNA for the CDR3: TGTGCCAGCAGCGTGGGGGGGCAGACCCTTAGGGCGGGAAACACCATATATTTT.